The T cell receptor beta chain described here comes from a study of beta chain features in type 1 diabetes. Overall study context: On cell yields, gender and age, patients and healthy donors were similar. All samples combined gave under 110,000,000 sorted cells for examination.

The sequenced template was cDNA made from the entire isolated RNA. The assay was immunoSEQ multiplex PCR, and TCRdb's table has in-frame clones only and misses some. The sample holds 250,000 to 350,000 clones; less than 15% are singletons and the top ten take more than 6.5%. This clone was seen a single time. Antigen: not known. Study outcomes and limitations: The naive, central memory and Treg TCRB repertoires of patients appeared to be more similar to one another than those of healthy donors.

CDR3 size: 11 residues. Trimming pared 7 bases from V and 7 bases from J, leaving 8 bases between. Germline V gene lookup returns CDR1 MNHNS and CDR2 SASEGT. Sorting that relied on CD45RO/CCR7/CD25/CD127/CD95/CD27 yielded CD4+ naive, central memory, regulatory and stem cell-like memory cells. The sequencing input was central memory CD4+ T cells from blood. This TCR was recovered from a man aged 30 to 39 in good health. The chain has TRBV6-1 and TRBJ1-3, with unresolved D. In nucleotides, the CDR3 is TGTGCCAGCACCCTTGGGAACACCATATATTTT. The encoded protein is CASTLGNTIYF.